The present T cell receptor beta chain was sequenced within a study of blood T cell repertoires in COVID-19. About the research overall: The origin of the acute and convalescent COVID-19 samples was the United States, Italy and Spain. PBMCs, B-cell-depleted T cells, or T cells were the source of the cDNA or gDNA that made up the material.

This CDR3 region has 15 residues. Germline V lookup: CDR1 MNHEY, CDR2 SVGAGI. V shed 4 bases and J 6 bases; nucleotides not matched to a gene: 10. Profiled with immunoSEQ multiplex PCR; TCRdb holds only in-frame clones, not every one. The table includes some 360,000 clones, about 89% detected once. Seattle-derived patients entered the study during active infection and were followed longitudinally. This sequence joins TRBV6-5 and TRBJ1-1, with 8 bases identical to TRBD1. Material: peripheral blood. This clonotype was sampled from a woman aged 55-70 years with COVID-19, enrolled during active disease. The CDR3 DNA sequence: TGTGCCAGCAGTTCTACGACAGGGGTACTACCTGAAGCTTTCTTT. Translated, it gives CASSSTTGVLPEAFF.